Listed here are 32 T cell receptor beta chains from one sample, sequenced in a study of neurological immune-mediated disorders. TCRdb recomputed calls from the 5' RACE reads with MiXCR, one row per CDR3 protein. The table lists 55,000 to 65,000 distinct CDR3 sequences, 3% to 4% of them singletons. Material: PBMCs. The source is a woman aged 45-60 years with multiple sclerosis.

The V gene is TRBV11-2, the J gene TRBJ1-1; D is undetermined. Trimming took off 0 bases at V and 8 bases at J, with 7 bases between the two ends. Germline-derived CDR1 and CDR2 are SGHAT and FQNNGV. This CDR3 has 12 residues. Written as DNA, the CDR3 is TGTGCCAGCAGCTTAGAGGCGGTGGAAGCTTTCTTT. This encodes CASSLEAVEAFF.

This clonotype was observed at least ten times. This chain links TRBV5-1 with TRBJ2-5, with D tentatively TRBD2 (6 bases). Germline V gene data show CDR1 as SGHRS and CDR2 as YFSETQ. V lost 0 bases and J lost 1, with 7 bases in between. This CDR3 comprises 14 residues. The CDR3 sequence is CASSLGGVQETQYF. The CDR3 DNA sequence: TGCGCCAGCAGCTTGGGGGGGGTCCAAGAGACCCAGTACTTC.

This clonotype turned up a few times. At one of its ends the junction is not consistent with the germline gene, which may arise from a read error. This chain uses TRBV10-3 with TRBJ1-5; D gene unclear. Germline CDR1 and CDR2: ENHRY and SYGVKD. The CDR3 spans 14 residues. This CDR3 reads CAISESPDTQPQNF. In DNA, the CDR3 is TGTGCCATCAGTGAGTCACCAGACACTCAGCCCCAGAATTTT.

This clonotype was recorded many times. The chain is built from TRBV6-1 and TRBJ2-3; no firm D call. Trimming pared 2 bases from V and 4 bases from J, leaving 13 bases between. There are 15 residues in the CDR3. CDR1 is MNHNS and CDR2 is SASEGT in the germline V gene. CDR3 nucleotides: TGTGCCAGCAGTGAAATGGGAAGTCCCGCAGATACGCAGTATTTT. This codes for CASSEMGSPADTQYF.

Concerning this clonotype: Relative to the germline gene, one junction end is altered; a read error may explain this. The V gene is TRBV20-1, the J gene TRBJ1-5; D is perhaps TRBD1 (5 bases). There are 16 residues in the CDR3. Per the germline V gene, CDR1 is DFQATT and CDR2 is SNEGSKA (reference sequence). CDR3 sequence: CSARGRESLANQPQNF. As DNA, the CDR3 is TGCAGTGCTAGGGGCAGGGAGAGTTTAGCAAATCAGCCCCAGAATTTT.

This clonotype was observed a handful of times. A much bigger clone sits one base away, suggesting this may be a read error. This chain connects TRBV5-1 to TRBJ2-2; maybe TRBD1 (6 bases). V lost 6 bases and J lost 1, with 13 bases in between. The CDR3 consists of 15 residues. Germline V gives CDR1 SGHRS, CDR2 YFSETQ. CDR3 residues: CASKLGGKNTGELFF. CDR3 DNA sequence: TGCGCCAGCAAGCTTGGGGGCAAGAACACCGGGGAGCTGTTTTTT.

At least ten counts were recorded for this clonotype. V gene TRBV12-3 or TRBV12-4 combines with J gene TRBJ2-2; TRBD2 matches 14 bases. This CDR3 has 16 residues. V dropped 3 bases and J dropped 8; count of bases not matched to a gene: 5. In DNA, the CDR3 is TGTGCCAGCAGTTTGGGGACTAGCGGGAGTAGAGGGGAGCTGTTTTTT. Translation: CASSLGTSGSRGELFF.

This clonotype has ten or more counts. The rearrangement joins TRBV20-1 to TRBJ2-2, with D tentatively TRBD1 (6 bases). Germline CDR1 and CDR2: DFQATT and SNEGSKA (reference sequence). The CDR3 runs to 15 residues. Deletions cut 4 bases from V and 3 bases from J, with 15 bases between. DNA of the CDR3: TGCAGTGCTAAAAAGGGGGTATTACACACCGGGGAGCTGTTTTTT. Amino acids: CSAKKGVLHTGELFF.

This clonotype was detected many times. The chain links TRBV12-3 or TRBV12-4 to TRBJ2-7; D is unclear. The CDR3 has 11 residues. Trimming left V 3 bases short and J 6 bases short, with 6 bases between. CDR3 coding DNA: TGTGCCAGCAGTTTCAGAAGCGAGCAGTACTTC. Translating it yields CASSFRSEQYF.

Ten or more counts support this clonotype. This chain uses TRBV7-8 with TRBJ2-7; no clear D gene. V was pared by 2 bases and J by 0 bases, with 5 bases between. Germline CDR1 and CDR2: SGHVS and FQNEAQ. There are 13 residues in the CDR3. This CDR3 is CASSLFPSYEQYF. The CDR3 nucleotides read TGTGCCAGCAGCTTATTCCCCTCCTACGAGCAGTACTTC.

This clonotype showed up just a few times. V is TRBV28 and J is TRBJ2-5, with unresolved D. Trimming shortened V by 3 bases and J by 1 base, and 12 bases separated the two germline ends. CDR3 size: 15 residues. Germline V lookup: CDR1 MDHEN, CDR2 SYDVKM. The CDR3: CASSLGDRLQETQYF. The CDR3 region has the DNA TGTGCCAGCAGTTTGGGCGACCGTCTCCAAGAGACCCAGTACTTC.

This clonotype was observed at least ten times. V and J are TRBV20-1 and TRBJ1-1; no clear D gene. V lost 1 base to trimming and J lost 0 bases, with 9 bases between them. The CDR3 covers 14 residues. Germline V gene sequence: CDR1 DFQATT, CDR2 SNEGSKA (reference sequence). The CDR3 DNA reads TGCAGTGCTAGAGTGAAGGAGGTGAACACTGAAGCTTTCTTT. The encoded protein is CSARVKEVNTEAFF.

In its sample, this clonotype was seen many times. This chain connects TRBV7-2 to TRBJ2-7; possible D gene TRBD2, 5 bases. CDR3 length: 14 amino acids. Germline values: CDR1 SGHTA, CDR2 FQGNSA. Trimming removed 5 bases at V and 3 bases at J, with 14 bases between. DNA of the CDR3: TGTGCCAGCAGCGTGACCGGGATGGACTACGAGCAGTACTTC. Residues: CASSVTGMDYEQYF.

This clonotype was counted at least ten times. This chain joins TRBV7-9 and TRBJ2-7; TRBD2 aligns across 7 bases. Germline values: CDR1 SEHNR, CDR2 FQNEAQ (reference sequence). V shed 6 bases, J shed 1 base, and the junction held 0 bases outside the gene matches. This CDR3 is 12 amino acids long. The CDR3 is CASRGGSYEQYF. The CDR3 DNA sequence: TGTGCCAGCAGGGGAGGGTCCTACGAGCAGTACTTC.

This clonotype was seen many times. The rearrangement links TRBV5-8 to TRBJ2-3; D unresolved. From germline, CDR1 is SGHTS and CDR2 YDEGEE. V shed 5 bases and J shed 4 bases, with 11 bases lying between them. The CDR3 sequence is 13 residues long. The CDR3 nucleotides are TGTGCCAGCAGTTTTTCAGGTTCAGATACGCAGTATTTT. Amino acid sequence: CASSFSGSDTQYF.

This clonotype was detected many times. DNA for the CDR3: TGTGCCAGAGCGGGACTACCTTTAAGCTCCTACGAGCAGTACTTC. Its protein product is CARAGLPLSSYEQYF. The chain combines TRBV6-8 with TRBJ2-7, with 7 bases matching TRBD2. The CDR3 has 15 residues. Trimming at V came to 9 bases and at J to 0 bases, leaving 11 bases not matched to a gene. In germline, CDR1 is MNHGY, CDR2 SAAAGT.

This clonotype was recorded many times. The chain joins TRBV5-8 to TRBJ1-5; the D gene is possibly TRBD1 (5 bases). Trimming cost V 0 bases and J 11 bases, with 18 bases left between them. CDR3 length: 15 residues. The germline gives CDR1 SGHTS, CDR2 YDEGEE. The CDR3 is CASSLVIQTGGTQHF. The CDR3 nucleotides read TGTGCCAGCAGCTTGGTTATACAGACCGGGGGGACCCAGCATTTT.

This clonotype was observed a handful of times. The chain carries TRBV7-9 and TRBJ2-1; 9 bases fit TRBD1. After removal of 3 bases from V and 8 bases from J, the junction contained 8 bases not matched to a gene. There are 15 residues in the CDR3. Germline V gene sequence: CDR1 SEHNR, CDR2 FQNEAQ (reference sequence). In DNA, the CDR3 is TGTGCCAGCAGCTTCCGGGACAGGGTATCACATGAGCAGTTCTTC. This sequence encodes CASSFRDRVSHEQFF.

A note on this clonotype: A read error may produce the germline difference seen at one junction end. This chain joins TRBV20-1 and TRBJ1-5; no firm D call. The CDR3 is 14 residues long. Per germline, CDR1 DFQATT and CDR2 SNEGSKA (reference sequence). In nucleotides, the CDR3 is TGCAGTGCTAGCCCCCAGACTAGCAATCACCCCCAGAATTTT. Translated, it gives CSASPQTSNHPQNF.

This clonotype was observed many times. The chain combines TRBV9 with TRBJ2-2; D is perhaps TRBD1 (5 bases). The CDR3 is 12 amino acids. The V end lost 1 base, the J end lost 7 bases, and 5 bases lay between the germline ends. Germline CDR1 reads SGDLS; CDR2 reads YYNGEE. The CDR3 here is CASSVQGGELFF. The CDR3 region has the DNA TGTGCCAGCAGCGTACAGGGCGGGGAGCTGTTTTTT.

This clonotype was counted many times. CDR3: CASSLGSSSTEAFF. DNA of the CDR3: TGTGCCAGCAGCTTAGGATCCTCGAGCACTGAAGCTTTCTTT. The chain joins TRBV7-9 to TRBJ1-1; D call uncertain. The V end lost 1 base, the J end lost 4 bases, and 10 bases lay between the germline ends. The CDR3 contains 14 residues. Germline CDR1 and CDR2: SEHNR and FQNEAQ (reference sequence).

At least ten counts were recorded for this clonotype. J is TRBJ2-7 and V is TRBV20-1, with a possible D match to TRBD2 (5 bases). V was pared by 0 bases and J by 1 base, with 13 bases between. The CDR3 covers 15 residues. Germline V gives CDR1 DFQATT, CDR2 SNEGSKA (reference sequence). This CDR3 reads CSARDWPRTSYEQYF. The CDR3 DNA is TGCAGTGCTAGAGATTGGCCCAGGACTTCCTACGAGCAGTACTTC.

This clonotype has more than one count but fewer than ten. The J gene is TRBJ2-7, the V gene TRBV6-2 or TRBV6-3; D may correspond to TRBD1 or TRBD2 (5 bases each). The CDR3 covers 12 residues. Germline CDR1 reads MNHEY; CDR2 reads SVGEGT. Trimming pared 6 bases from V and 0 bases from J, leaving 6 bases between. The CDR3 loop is CASSGTSYEQYF. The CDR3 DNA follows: TGTGCCAGCAGCGGGACCTCCTACGAGCAGTACTTC.

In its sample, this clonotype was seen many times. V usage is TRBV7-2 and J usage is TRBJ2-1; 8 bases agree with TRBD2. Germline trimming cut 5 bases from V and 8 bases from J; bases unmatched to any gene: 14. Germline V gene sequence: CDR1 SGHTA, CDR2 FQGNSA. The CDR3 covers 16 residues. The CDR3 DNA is TGTGCCAGCAGCGGTAGCGGGAACCTCGAGAGATATGAGCAGTTCTTC. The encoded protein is CASSGSGNLERYEQFF.

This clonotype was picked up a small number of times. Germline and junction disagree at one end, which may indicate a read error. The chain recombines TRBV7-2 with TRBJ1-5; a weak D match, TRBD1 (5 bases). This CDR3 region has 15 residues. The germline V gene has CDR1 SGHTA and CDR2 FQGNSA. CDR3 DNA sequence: TGTGCCAGCAGCGCGGATCAGGGAGGCAATCAGCCCCAGAATTTT. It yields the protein CASSADQGGNQPQNF.

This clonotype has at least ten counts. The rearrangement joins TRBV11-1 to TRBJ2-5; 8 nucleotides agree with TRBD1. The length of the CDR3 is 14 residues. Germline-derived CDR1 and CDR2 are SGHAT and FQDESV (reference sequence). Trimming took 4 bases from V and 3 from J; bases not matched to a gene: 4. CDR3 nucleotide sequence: TGTGCCAGCAGCTGGACAGGGACGAAAGAGACCCAGTACTTC. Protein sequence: CASSWTGTKETQYF.

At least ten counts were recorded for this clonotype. The CDR3 DNA sequence: TGCGCCAGCAGCTTGGACAGGACCTACGAGCAGTACTTC. Its protein is CASSLDRTYEQYF. The chain uses TRBV5-1 and TRBJ2-7, with D possibly matching TRBD1 (5 bases). Germline-derived CDR1 and CDR2 are SGHRS and YFSETQ. The CDR3 is made up of 13 amino acids. The V end was cut by 0 bases, the J end by 2 bases, with 6 bases between. The whole variable domain, filled in from reference TRBV5-1 and TRBJ2-7, reads KAGVTQTPRYLIKTRGQQVTLSCSPISGHRSVSWYQQTPGQGLQFLFEYFSETQRNKGNFPGRFSGRQFSNSRSEMNVSTLELGDSALYLCASSLDRTYEQYFGPGTRLTVT.

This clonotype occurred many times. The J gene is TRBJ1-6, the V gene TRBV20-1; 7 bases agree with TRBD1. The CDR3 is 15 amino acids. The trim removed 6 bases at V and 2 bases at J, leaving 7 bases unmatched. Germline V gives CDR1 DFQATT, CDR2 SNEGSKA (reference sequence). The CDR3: CSAVTGEAYNSPLHF. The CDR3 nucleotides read TGCAGTGCAGTTACAGGGGAGGCCTATAATTCACCCCTCCACTTT.

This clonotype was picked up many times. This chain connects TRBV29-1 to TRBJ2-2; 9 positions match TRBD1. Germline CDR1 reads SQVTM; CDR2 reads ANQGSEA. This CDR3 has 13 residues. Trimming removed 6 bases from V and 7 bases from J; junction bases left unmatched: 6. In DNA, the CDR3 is TGCAGCGTAGTGGGACAGGGTCACGGGGAGCTGTTTTTT. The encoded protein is CSVVGQGHGELFF.

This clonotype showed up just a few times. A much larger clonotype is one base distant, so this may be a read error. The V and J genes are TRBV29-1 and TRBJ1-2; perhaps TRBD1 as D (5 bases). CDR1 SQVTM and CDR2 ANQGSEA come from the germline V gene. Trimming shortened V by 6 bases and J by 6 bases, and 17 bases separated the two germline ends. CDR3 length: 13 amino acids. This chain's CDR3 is CSVQGETYDGYTF. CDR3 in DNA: TGCAGCGTGCAAGGGGAAACCTATGATGGCTACACCTTC.

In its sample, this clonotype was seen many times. CDR3 DNA: TGCAGTGCGAGACAGGGGTCAAGCTCCTACAATGAGCAGTTCTTC. Amino acid sequence: CSARQGSSSYNEQFF. The genes are TRBV20-1 and TRBJ2-1; 8 bases align to TRBD1. The CDR3 extends over 15 amino acids. The germline CDR1 and CDR2 sequences are DFQATT and SNEGSKA (reference sequence). V lost 6 bases, J lost 0 bases, and 7 bases stayed unmatched.

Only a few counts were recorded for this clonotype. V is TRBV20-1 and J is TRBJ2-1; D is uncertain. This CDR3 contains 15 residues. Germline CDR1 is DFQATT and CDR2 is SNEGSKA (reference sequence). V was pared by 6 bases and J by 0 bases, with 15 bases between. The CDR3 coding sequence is TGCAGTGCGCAGATGATAACGTTCTCCTACAATGAGCAGTTCTTC. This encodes CSAQMITFSYNEQFF.